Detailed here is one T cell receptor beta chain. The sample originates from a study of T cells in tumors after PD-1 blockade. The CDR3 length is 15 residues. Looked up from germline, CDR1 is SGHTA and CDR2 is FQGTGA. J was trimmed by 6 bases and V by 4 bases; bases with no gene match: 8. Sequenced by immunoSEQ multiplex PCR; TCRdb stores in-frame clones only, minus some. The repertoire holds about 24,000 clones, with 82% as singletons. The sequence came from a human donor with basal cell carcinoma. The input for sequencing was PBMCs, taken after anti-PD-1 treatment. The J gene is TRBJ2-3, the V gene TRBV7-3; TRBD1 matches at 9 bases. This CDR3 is CASSSTGGPSDTQYF. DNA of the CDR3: TGTGCCAGCAGCTCCACAGGGGGCCCTTCGGATACGCAGTATTTT.